Reported below is one T cell receptor beta chain. Antigen: not known. Repertoires were generated with immunoSEQ multiplex PCR, while TCRdb's copy carries only in-frame clones and drops some. The data contain 2 million to 2.5 million clones, 95% of them singletons. The data belong to a study of shared clonotypes between healthy human individuals. Findings of the study overall: Sequencing depth was predicted to influence how clonotypes are shared among donors. Among a handful of donors, roughly 5% of naive CD4 clonotypes were found in common. What limited the represented genetic and exposure-history diversity was the small number of donors.

Adults of Caucasian background living in Nashville, Tennessee made up all donors. This CDR3 spans 14 amino acids. Germline V lookup: CDR1 LNHDA, CDR2 SQIVND (reference sequence). Unmatched junction bases numbered 5, after V lost 6 bases and J lost 3 bases. Sequencing used naive CD4+ T cells sorted from blood. Specified subset: CD45RA+ positively selected. The sequence was collected from a man aged 18-30 years in good health. This chain uses TRBV19 with TRBJ1-5; 7 nucleotides agree with TRBD1. The CDR3 DNA reads TGTGCCAGTAGCCTGGACAGGCCCAATCAGCCCCAGCATTTT. This encodes CASSLDRPNQPQHF.